A single sample is the source of the 28 T cell receptor beta chains below, sequenced in a study of blood T cell repertoires in COVID-19. Method: immunoSEQ multiplex PCR; TCRdb's copy keeps in-frame clones and lacks some. Of tens of thousands of clones listed, around nine tenths are singletons. Sample: peripheral blood. The receptor set was obtained from a woman in her fifties or sixties with active COVID-19.

The chain links TRBV9 to TRBJ2-3, with D possibly matching TRBD2 (6 bases). CDR1 and CDR2 (germline): SGDLS, YYNGEE. The CDR3 runs 16 residues. Trimming shortened V by 0 bases and J by 1 base, and 12 bases separated the two germline ends. CDR3 in DNA: TGTGCCAGCAGCGTAGGGGGGGAGGAGGGCACAGATACGCAGTATTTT. Residues: CASSVGGEEGTDTQYF. Combining the CDR3 with reference TRBV9 and TRBJ2-3 gives the whole variable domain DSGVTQTPKHLITATGQRVTLRCSPRSGDLSVYWYQQSLDQGLQFLIQYYNGEERAKGNILERFSAQQFPDLHSELNLSSLELGDSALYFCASSVGGEEGTDTQYFGPGTRLTVL.

The CDR3: CASSEYGSVLGYTF. The CDR3 DNA sequence: TGTGCCAGCAGTGAATATGGAAGCGTCCTGGGCTACACCTTC. The chain carries TRBV25-1 and TRBJ1-2; the D is unclear. CDR3 size: 14 residues. V gave up 0 bases and J gave up 8 bases, with 13 bases separating them. Per the germline V gene, CDR1 is MGHDK and CDR2 is SYGVNS.

The genes are TRBV9 and TRBJ2-3; TRBD2 agrees at 10 bases. CDR1 is SGDLS and CDR2 is YYNGEE in the germline V gene. The CDR3 totals 20 residues. Trimming cost V 3 bases and J 3 bases; bases outside gene matches: 19. CDR3 loop: CASSAAGLATHFGATDTQYF. The DNA of the CDR3 is TGTGCCAGCAGCGCGGCGGGACTAGCGACTCACTTTGGGGCGACAGATACGCAGTATTTT.

V gene TRBV19 combines with J gene TRBJ2-7, with TRBD1 matching 9 bases. V shed 6 bases, J shed 5 bases, and the junction held 5 bases outside the gene matches. Germline V CDR1 and CDR2: LNHDA, SQIVND (reference sequence). The CDR3 loop spans 13 amino acids. In DNA, the CDR3 is TGTGCCAGTAGCAGTACAGGGGGCAACGAGCAGTACTTC. As protein: CASSSTGGNEQYF.

A few counts support this clone. The chain recombines TRBV7-2 with TRBJ1-5; the D gene is possibly TRBD1 (5 bases). CDR1 SGHTA and CDR2 FQGNSA come from the germline V gene. The V end lost 5 bases, the J end lost 4 bases, and 15 bases lay between the germline ends. The CDR3 is made up of 15 amino acids. CDR3 DNA sequence: TGTGCCAGCAGCCCCCAGTGGGGGGGTAATCAGCCCCAGCATTTT. Translating it yields CASSPQWGGNQPQHF.

This sequence joins TRBV27 and TRBJ2-3; 10 bases match TRBD1. The CDR3 covers 16 residues. Trimming cost V 4 bases and J 5 bases; bases outside gene matches: 9. Per the germline V gene, CDR1 is MNHEY and CDR2 is SMNVEV (reference sequence). The CDR3 protein is CASSSDRGLGVDTQYF. In DNA form, the CDR3 reads TGTGCCAGCAGTTCTGACAGGGGGCTCGGGGTAGATACGCAGTATTTT.

The V and J genes are TRBV14 and TRBJ2-7; 7 nucleotides align to TRBD1. CDR1 and CDR2 (germline): SGHDN, FVKESK. The CDR3 is 14 residues long. With V trimmed by 1 base and J by 3 bases, 3 bases remained unmatched. Here the CDR3 DNA reads TGTGCCAGCAGCCAAGGGGCAGGGGGCTACGAGCAGTACTTC. This gives the protein CASSQGAGGYEQYF. The variable domain in full, completed from reference TRBV14 and TRBJ2-7, reads EAGVTQFPSHSVIEKGQTVTLRCDPISGHDNLYWYRRVMGKEIKFLLHFVKESKQDESGMPNNRFLAERTGGTYSTLKVQPAELEDSGVYFCASSQGAGGYEQYFGPGTRLTVT.

This clone was observed once. This CDR3 is CAVGTVHNSPLHF. The CDR3 bases are TGTGCAGTGGGGACAGTTCATAATTCACCCCTCCACTTT. The chain couples TRBV3-1 (or the pseudogene TRBV3-2) to TRBJ1-6, with TRBD1 identical over 7 bases. Germline V gives CDR1 LGHDT, CDR2 YNNKEL (reference sequence). The CDR3 is 13 amino acids.

V gene TRBV27 combines with J gene TRBJ2-1; TRBD2 matches at 7 bases. CDR1 is MNHEY, CDR2 SMNVEV, per germline (reference sequence). There are 13 residues in the CDR3. Trimming took 6 bases from V and 9 from J; bases not matched to a gene: 8. The CDR3: CASRPSGPREQFF. The CDR3 nucleotides are TGTGCCAGCAGGCCTAGCGGTCCTCGTGAGCAGTTCTTC.

This chain uses TRBV5-1 with TRBJ2-3; a weak D match, TRBD1 (5 bases). The germline V and J ends were trimmed by 8 bases and 9 bases, with 25 bases remaining between them. Germline V gives CDR1 SGHRS, CDR2 YFSETQ. The length of the CDR3 is 15 residues. CDR3 bases: TGCGCCAGTAAAACGATCCCTGACAGCCCCGAGACGCAGTATTTT. Translated, it gives CASKTIPDSPETQYF.

The gene calls are TRBV3-1 (or the pseudogene TRBV3-2) and TRBJ1-6; TRBD1 is a possible D gene (6 bases). The CDR3 extends over 16 amino acids. The V and J ends lost 2 bases and 10 bases respectively, with 18 bases between them. Germline loops: CDR1 LGHDT, CDR2 YNNKEL (reference sequence). CDR3 protein: CASSQTGTRDGSPLHF. The CDR3 nucleotides are TGTGCCAGCAGCCAAACAGGGACCAGAGACGGGTCACCCCTCCACTTT.

This rearrangement joins TRBV7-2 to TRBJ2-5; 7 nucleotides match TRBD2. Trimming cost V 3 bases and J 6 bases; bases outside gene matches: 19. This CDR3 is built from 18 residues. CDR1 and CDR2 from the germline V gene are SGHTA and FQGNSA. The CDR3 region is CASSFGGNRGRDEQTQYF. DNA of the CDR3: TGTGCCAGCAGCTTTGGTGGGAACCGAGGGAGGGATGAACAGACCCAGTACTTC.

The chain employs TRBV19 and TRBJ2-1; the D gene is possibly TRBD1 (6 bases). The CDR3 consists of 16 residues. Germline V gives CDR1 LNHDA, CDR2 SQIVND (reference sequence). V lost 2 bases to trimming and J lost 4 bases, with 15 bases between them. The CDR3 loop reads CASSISGDPVYNEQFF. The CDR3 nucleotides are TGTGCCAGTAGTATATCAGGGGACCCCGTATACAATGAGCAGTTCTTC. Full variable domain (outside the CDR3, taken from reference TRBV19 and TRBJ2-1): DGGITQSPKYLFRKEGQNVTLSCEQNLNHDAMYWYRQDPGQGLRLIYYSQIVNDFQKGDIAEGYSVSREKKESFPLTVTSAQKNPTAFYLCASSISGDPVYNEQFFGPGTRLTVL.

The DNA of the CDR3 is TGTGCCAGCAAGGGGCCGTCAAACATTCAGTACTTC. Translating it yields CASKGPSNIQYF. This rearrangement joins TRBV2 to TRBJ2-4; D is perhaps TRBD1 (5 bases). This CDR3 is 12 amino acids long. The V gene's germline CDR1 is SNHLY and CDR2 FYNNEI. V dropped 7 bases and J dropped 6 bases, with 10 bases sitting between them. Complete variable domain (other parts from reference TRBV2 and TRBJ2-4): EPEVTQTPSHQVTQMGQEVILRCVPISNHLYFYWYRQILGQKVEFLVSFYNNEISEKSEIFDDQFSVERPDGSNFTLKIRSTKLEDSAMYFCASKGPSNIQYFGAGTRLSVL.

This clone was picked up one time. The rearrangement links TRBV12-3 or TRBV12-4 to TRBJ2-7, with unresolved D. The CDR3 has 11 residues. V was clipped by 4 bases and J by 4 bases, with 5 bases between them. The CDR3 spells CASSSLYEQYF. The CDR3 nucleotides are TGTGCCAGCAGTTCCCTATACGAGCAGTACTTC.

This clone was seen a single time. The chain joins TRBV7-8 to TRBJ2-7, with 8 bases identical to TRBD1. CDR3 length equals 15 residues. J gave up 3 bases and V 5 bases, and 9 bases lay outside the gene matches. CDR1 SGHVS and CDR2 FQNEAQ come from the germline V gene. The CDR3 coding sequence is TGTGCCAGCAGCCCCCCGGGACAGGTGGGCTACGAGCAGTACTTC. As protein: CASSPPGQVGYEQYF. Together with reference TRBV7-8 and TRBJ2-7, the CDR3 gives the full variable domain: GAGVSQSPRYKVAKRGQDVALRCDPISGHVSLFWYQQALGQGPEFLTYFQNEAQLDKSGLPSDRFFAERPEGSVSTLKIQRTQQEDSAVYLCASSPPGQVGYEQYFGPGTRLTVT.

The chain has TRBV10-2 and TRBJ2-1, with 7 bases fitting TRBD1. The V segment lost 3 bases and the J segment 2 bases; nucleotides outside the gene matches: 13. CDR3 length equals 18 residues. Germline CDR1 reads WSHSY; CDR2 reads SAAADI. As DNA, the CDR3 is TGCGCCAGCAGTGACCTAGGATCCGAAGGGGGCCCCTACAATGAGCAGTTCTTC. The encoded protein is CASSDLGSEGGPYNEQFF.

The rearrangement uses TRBV7-2 and TRBJ2-4, with D perhaps TRBD2 (6 bases). CDR1 SGHTA and CDR2 FQGNSA come from the germline V gene. The CDR3 contains 14 residues. Between the trimmed V and J ends, which lost 5 bases and 8 bases, there was a span of 16 bases. CDR3 amino acids: CASSLRRTGDIQYF. DNA of the CDR3: TGTGCCAGCAGCCTCCGGCGCACGGGAGACATTCAGTACTTC.

This chain uses TRBV19 with TRBJ2-1, with a tentative D call TRBD2 (5 bases). CDR3 length equals 15 residues. Germline V gene sequence: CDR1 LNHDA, CDR2 SQIVND (reference sequence). V lost 1 base, J lost 6 bases, and 13 bases lay in between. The CDR3 loop is CASSIVGLLPNEQFF. The CDR3 coding sequence is TGTGCCAGTAGTATAGTAGGACTTCTACCCAATGAGCAGTTCTTC. The whole variable domain, filled in from reference TRBV19 and TRBJ2-1, reads DGGITQSPKYLFRKEGQNVTLSCEQNLNHDAMYWYRQDPGQGLRLIYYSQIVNDFQKGDIAEGYSVSREKKESFPLTVTSAQKNPTAFYLCASSIVGLLPNEQFFGPGTRLTVL.

V and J are TRBV3-1 (or the pseudogene TRBV3-2) and TRBJ2-5; 9 bases map to TRBD2. V was clipped by 4 bases and J by 5 bases; unmatched bases: 11. Per the germline V gene, CDR1 is LGHDT and CDR2 is YNNKEL (reference sequence). The CDR3 has 16 amino acids. CDR3 in DNA: TGTGCCAGCAGCCGTAGCGGGGGCCCCGCTGGTGAGACCCAGTACTTC. This sequence encodes CASSRSGGPAGETQYF.

The V call is TRBV15, the J call TRBJ2-1; D unresolved. This CDR3 comprises 13 residues. Trimming shortened V by 4 bases and J by 4 bases, and 8 bases separated the two germline ends. Germline CDR1 reads LNHNV; CDR2 reads YYDKDF (reference sequence). CDR3 sequence: CATSKTEYNEQFF. CDR3 bases: TGTGCCACCAGCAAAACAGAATACAATGAGCAGTTCTTC.

In nucleotides, the CDR3 is TGTGCCAGCAGCGGGACAGGGTTTACAACTAATGAAAAACTGTTTTTT. Its protein product is CASSGTGFTTNEKLFF. The rearrangement uses TRBV7-9 and TRBJ1-4; 9 positions agree with TRBD1. Germline V lookup: CDR1 SEHNR, CDR2 FQNEAQ (reference sequence). The V gene end was trimmed by 5 bases and the J gene end by 0 bases; junction bases not matched to a gene: 4. This CDR3 spans 16 amino acids.

The chain carries TRBV6-5 and TRBJ1-1; TRBD1 aligns across 7 bases. V shed 2 bases, J shed 4 bases, and the junction held 10 bases outside the gene matches. Germline assignment: CDR1 MNHEY and CDR2 SVGAGI. The CDR3 length is 16 residues. The CDR3 loop is CASSYLGQPTFTEAFF. In DNA form, the CDR3 reads TGTGCCAGCAGTTACCTGGGACAGCCTACGTTCACTGAAGCTTTCTTT.

This chain links TRBV6-6 with TRBJ1-2; 7 nucleotides align to TRBD1. This CDR3 contains 12 residues. CDR1 MNHNY and CDR2 SVGAGI come from the germline V gene (reference sequence). V was clipped by 2 bases and J by 13 bases; unmatched bases: 7. CDR3 protein: CASSYLQGRATF. The CDR3 DNA follows: TGTGCCAGCAGTTACCTACAGGGGCGGGCCACCTTC.

The rearrangement uses TRBV14 and TRBJ2-2, with D possibly being TRBD1 (5 bases). With 0 bases removed from V and 4 bases from J, the gap between germline ends came to 18 bases. Germline V gives CDR1 SGHDN, CDR2 FVKESK. The CDR3 has 18 residues. In nucleotides, the CDR3 is TGTGCCAGCAGCCAAGATCTTCACAGGCGAACAGGCACCGGGGAGCTGTTTTTT. This encodes CASSQDLHRRTGTGELFF.

The chain uses TRBV12-3 or TRBV12-4 and TRBJ2-3, with D maybe TRBD1 (6 bases). This CDR3 has 12 residues. The V end was cut by 4 bases, the J end by 6 bases, with 8 bases between. CDR3 coding DNA: TGTGCCAGCAGTTCTGACAGGGATACGCAGTATTTT. Encoded protein: CASSSDRDTQYF.

The rearrangement joins TRBV6-1 to TRBJ1-5; D gene uncertain. The V and J ends lost 3 bases and 0 bases respectively, with 6 bases between them. The CDR3 is made up of 14 amino acids. Germline V gives CDR1 MNHNS, CDR2 SASEGT. DNA for the CDR3: TGTGCCAGCAGTGAGAGTTATAGCAATCAGCCCCAGCATTTT. It codes for CASSESYSNQPQHF.

The V and J genes are TRBV5-4 and TRBJ1-1; 11 bases map to TRBD1. Losses at the gene ends were 9 bases for V and 4 bases for J; bases not matched to a gene: 8. The CDR3 length is 14 residues. In germline, CDR1 is SGHNT, CDR2 YYREEE (reference sequence). CDR3 DNA sequence: TGTGCCACCGGGACAGGGGGGCGGGGCACTGAAGCTTTCTTT. Amino acid sequence: CATGTGGRGTEAFF. Looking up the rest from reference TRBV5-4 and TRBJ1-1 gives the full variable domain: ETGVTQSPTHLIKTRGQQVTLRCSSQSGHNTVSWYQQALGQGPQFIFQYYREEENGRGNFPPRFSGLQFPNYSSELNVNALELDDSALYLCATGTGGRGTEAFFGQGTRLTVV.